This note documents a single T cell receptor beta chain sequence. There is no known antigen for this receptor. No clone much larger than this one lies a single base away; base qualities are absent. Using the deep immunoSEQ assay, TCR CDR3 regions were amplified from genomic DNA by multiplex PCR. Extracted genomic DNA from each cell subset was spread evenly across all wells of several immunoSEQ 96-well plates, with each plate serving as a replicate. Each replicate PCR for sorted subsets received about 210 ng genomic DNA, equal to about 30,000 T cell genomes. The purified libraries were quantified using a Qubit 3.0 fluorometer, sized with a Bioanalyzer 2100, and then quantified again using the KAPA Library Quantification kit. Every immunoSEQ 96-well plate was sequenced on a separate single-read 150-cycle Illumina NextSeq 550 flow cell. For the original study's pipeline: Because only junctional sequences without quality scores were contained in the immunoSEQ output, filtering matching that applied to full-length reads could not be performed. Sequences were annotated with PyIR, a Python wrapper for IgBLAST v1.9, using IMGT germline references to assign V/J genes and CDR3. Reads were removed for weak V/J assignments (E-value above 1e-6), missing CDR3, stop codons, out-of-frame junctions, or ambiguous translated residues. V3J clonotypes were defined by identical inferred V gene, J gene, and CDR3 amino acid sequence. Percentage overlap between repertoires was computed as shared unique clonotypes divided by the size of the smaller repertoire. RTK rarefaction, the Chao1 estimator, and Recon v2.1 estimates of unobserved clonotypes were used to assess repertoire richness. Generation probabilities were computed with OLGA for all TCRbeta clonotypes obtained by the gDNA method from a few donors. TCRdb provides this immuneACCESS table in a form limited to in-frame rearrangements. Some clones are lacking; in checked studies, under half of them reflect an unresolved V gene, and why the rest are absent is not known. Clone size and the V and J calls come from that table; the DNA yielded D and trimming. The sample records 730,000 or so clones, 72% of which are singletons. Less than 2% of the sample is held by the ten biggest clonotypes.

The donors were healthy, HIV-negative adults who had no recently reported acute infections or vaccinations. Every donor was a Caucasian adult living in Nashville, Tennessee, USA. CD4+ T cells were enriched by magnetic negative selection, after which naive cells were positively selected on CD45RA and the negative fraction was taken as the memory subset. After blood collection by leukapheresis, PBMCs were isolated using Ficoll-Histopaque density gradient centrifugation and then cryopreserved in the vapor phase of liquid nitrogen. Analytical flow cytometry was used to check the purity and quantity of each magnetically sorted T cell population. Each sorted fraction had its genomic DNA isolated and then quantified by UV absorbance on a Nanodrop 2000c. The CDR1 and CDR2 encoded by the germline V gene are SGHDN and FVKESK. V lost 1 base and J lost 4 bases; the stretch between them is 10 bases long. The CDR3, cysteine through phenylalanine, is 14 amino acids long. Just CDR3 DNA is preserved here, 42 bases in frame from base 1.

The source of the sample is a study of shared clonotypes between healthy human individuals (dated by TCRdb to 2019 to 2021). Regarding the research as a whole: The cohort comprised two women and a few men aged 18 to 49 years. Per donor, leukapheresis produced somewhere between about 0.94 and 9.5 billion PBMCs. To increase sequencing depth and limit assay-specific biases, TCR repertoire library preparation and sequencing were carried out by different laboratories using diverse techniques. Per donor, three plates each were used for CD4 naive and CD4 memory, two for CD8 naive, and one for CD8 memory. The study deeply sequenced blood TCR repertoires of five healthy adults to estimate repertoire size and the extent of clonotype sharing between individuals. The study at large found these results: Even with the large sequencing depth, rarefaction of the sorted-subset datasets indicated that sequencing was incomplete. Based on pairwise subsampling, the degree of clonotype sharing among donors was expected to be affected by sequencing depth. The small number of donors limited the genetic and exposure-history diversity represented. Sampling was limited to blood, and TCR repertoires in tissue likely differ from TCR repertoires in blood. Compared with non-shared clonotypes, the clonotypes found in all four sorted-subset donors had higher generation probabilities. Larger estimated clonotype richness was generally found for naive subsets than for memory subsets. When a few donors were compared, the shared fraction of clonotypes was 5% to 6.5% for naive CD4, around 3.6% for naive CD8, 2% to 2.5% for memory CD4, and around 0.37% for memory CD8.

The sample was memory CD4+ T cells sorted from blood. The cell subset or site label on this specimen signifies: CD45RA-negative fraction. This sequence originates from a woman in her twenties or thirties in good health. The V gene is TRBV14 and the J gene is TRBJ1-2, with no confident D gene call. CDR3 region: CASSQVFDLYGYTF. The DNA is TGTGCCAGCAGCCAAGTATTTGATCTCTATGGCTACACCTTC.